This T cell receptor beta chain was obtained from a study of shared clonotypes between healthy human individuals (dated by TCRdb to the early 2020s). With regard to the full study: The cohort comprised two women and a few men aged 18 to 49 years. For each donor, three plates each were used for CD4 naive and CD4 memory, two plates were used for CD8 naive, and one plate was used for CD8 memory. The study deeply sequenced blood TCR repertoires of several healthy adults to estimate repertoire size and the extent of clonotype sharing between individuals. Different laboratories and diverse techniques were used to prepare libraries and sequence TCR repertoires, to increase sequencing depth and limit assay-specific biases. Per donor, leukapheresis produced somewhere between about 0.85 and 10 billion PBMCs.

Relative to germline, V is 5 bases shorter and J is 6 bases shorter, with 12 bases between their ends. CDR1 SGHVS and CDR2 FNYEAQ were looked up in the germline V gene. Inclusive of the bounding cysteine and phenylalanine, the CDR3 is 13 residues long. Only CDR3 DNA remains: 39 bases, in frame from the first base. The paper as a whole reports these results and caveats: The genetic and exposure-history diversity represented was limited by the small number of donors. Incomplete sequencing was indicated by rarefaction of sorted-subset datasets, despite the large sequencing depth. Sampling was limited to blood, and TCR repertoires in tissue likely differ from TCR repertoires in blood. Larger estimated clonotype richness was generally found for naive subsets than for memory subsets. Clonotypes shared by all four sorted-subset donors showed higher generation probabilities than non-shared clonotypes. About 5% of naive CD4, around 3.6% of naive CD8, approximately 2.2% of memory CD4, and around 0.42% of memory CD8 clonotypes were shared across several donors. Pairwise subsampling led to the expectation that sequencing depth would affect the degree of clonotype sharing among donors.

The donors were healthy, HIV-negative adults with no recently reported acute infections or vaccinations. Every donor was a Caucasian adult living in Nashville, Tennessee, USA. Magnetic negative selection was used to enrich CD4+ T cells, after which naive cells were positively selected on CD45RA and the negative fraction became the memory subset. After blood collection by leukapheresis, PBMCs were isolated using Ficoll-Histopaque density gradient centrifugation and then cryopreserved in the vapor phase of liquid nitrogen. Purity and quantity of every magnetically sorted T cell population were checked by analytical flow cytometry. Each sorted fraction had its genomic DNA isolated and then quantified by UV absorbance on a Nanodrop 2000c. Using the deep immunoSEQ assay, multiplex PCR amplified TCR CDR3 regions from genomic DNA. For each cell subset, the extracted genomic DNA was distributed evenly across all wells of several immunoSEQ 96-well plates, and each plate served as one replicate. For sorted subsets, 150 to 250 ng of genomic DNA, equivalent to tens of thousands of T cell genomes, went into each replicate PCR. Purified libraries were quantified with a Qubit 3.0 fluorometer, sized on a Bioanalyzer 2100, and re-quantified with the KAPA Library Quantification kit. Every immunoSEQ 96-well plate was sequenced on a separate single-read 150-cycle Illumina NextSeq 550 flow cell. The source study handled its data this way. The immunoSEQ output contained only junctional sequences without quality scores, so filtering could not match that applied to full-length reads. Sequences were annotated with PyIR, a Python wrapper for IgBLAST v1.9, and V/J genes and CDR3 were assigned using IMGT germline references. Reads were removed for weak V/J assignments (E-value above 1e-6), missing CDR3, stop codons, out-of-frame junctions, or ambiguous translated residues. V3J clonotypes were defined as sequences sharing an identical inferred V gene, J gene, and CDR3 amino acid sequence. The percentage overlap between two repertoires was calculated by dividing the number of shared unique clonotypes by the size of the smaller repertoire. Repertoire richness was assessed with RTK rarefaction, the Chao1 estimator, and Recon v2.1 estimates of unobserved clonotypes. For all TCRbeta clonotypes obtained by the gDNA method from a handful of donors, generation probabilities were computed with OLGA. This is the immuneACCESS table as TCRdb keeps it, with only in-frame sequences that have V and J called. A part of the clones is gone; compared with another copy, unresolved V genes explain less than half, and the rest is unexplained. Clone size and the V and J calls come from that table; the DNA yielded D and trimming. The sample profile shows fewer than 2.5 million clones; over 85% of them were found once. Roughly 0.36% of the sample comes from the top ten.

Comments on this clone: The clone's antigen remains unknown. It has no much larger one-base neighbor in the sample; base qualities were not kept.

Sequencing was carried out using naive CD4+ T cells from PBMCs. The cell subset or site label, as the study defines it: CD45RA+ positively selected. The chain couples TRBV7-6 to TRBJ2-3; D gene: possibly TRBD2, on 6 matching bases. The receptor was derived from a man aged 18-30 years in good health. Some clones in this sample may be carry-over from other donors' samples. The DNA is as follows: TGTGCCAGCAGCCCGGGACTTTGGGATACGCAGTATTTT. Translated, it reads CASSPGLWDTQYF.